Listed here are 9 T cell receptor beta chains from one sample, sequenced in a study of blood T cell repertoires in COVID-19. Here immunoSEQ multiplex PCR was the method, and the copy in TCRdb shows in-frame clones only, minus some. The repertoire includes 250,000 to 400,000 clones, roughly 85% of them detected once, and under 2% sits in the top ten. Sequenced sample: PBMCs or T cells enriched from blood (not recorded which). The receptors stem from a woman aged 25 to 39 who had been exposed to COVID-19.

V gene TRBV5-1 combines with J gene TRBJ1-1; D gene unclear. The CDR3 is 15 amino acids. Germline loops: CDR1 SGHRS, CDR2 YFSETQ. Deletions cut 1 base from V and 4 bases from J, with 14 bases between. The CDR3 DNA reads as TGCGCCAGCAGCTTGACCGGGGTTTGGGGCACTGAAGCTTTCTTT. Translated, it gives CASSLTGVWGTEAFF.

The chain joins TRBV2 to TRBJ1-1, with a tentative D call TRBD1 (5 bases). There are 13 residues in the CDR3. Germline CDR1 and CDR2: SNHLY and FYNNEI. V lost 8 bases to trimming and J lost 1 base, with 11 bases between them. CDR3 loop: CASAADRNTEAFF. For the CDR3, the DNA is TGTGCCAGCGCTGCTGACAGGAACACTGAAGCTTTCTTT.

The CDR3: CASSRDRNYGYTF. CDR3 sequence (DNA): TGTGCCAGCAGCCGGGACAGGAACTATGGCTACACCTTC. The chain links TRBV3-1 (or the pseudogene TRBV3-2) to TRBJ1-2; 8 nucleotides line up with TRBD1. The J segment lost 2 bases and the V segment lost 4 bases, leaving 0 bases of the junction unmatched. CDR3 length equals 13 residues. Germline V gives CDR1 LGHDT, CDR2 YNNKEL (reference sequence).

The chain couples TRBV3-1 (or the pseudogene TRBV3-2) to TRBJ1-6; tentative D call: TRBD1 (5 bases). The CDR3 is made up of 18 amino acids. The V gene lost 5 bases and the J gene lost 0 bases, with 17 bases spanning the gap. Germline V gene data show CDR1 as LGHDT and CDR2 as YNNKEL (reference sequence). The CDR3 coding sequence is TGTGCCAGCAGCAAGAGTCCCAGGGTGAGCTCCTATAATTCACCCCTCCACTTT. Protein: CASSKSPRVSSYNSPLHF.

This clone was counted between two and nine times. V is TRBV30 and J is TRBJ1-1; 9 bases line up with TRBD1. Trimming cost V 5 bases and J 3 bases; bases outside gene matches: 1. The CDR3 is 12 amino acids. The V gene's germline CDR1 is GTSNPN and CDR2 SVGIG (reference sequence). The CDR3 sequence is CAWGQGYTEAFF. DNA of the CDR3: TGTGCCTGGGGACAGGGGTACACTGAAGCTTTCTTT.

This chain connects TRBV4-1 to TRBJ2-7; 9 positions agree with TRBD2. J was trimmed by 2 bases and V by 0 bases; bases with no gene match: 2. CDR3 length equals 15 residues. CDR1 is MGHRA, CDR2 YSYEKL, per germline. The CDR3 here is CASSQDGGRAYEQYF. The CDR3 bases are TGCGCCAGCAGCCAAGACGGCGGGAGGGCCTACGAGCAGTACTTC.

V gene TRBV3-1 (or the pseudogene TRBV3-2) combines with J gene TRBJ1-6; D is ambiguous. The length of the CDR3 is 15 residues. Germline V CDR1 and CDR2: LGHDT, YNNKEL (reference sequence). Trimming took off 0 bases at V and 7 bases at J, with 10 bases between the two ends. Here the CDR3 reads CASSQDRNLNSPLHF. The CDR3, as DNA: TGTGCCAGCAGCCAAGACAGGAACCTCAATTCACCCCTCCACTTT.

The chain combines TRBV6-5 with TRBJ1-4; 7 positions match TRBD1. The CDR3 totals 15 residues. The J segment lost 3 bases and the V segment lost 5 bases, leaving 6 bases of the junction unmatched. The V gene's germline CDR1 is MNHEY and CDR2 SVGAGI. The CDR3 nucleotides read TGTGCCAGCAGTCTGAATACAGGGGCTAATGAAAAACTGTTTTTT. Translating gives CASSLNTGANEKLFF.

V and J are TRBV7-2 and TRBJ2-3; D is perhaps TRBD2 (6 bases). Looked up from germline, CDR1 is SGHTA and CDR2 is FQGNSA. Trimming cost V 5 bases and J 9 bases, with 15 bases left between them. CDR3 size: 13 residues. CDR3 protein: CASSDIAVSTQYF. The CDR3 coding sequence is TGTGCCAGCAGCGATATAGCGGTGTCGACGCAGTATTTT.